This T cell receptor (beta chain) was recovered during a study of early T cells in non-severe SARS-CoV-2 infection (dated by TCRdb to about 2021). Looking at the study overall: TCR sequencing used bulk RNA from unsorted whole blood, so alpha and beta chains could not be paired. Study-wide findings and limitations: VDJdb matching was skewed toward anti-spike CD8 responses and likely underestimated virus-specific expansions by missing private and CD4 specificities.

Trimming accounts for 4 bases at V and 9 bases at J, while the number of junction bases matched to no gene is 9. Spanning cysteine to phenylalanine, the CDR3 consists of 14 amino acids. This entry keeps only the CDR3 DNA: 42 bases, framed from base 1. Taken from the germline V gene, the CDR1 and CDR2 loops are SGHTA and FQGTGA. The study was a case-control design nested within a healthcare worker cohort in London, UK, with weekly nasopharyngeal swab PCR tests and blood sampling. Between 23 and 31 March 2020, the week of the UK lockdown, healthcare workers were enrolled and then followed up weekly for as long as 16 weeks. The library was produced with 5' RACE. The sequencer listed for this sample is NextSeq 500. The TCR library protocol attached unique molecular identifiers to individual cDNA molecules to correct for sequencing error and PCR bias. Both TCR alpha and beta chains were sequenced, and tight co-correlation was observed between alpha and beta sequence abundances in each sample. From the authors' description of their analysis: Decombinator V4 was used to annotate the V gene, J gene and CDR3 of the TCR sequences. TCRs were defined as expanded if a significant change between any two time points was detected under a Poisson model with p below 0.0001. TCR abundances were normalised to the total number of TCRs sequenced per sample and expressed as counts per million. TRAV1-2 paired with TRAJ12, TRAJ20 or TRAJ33 defined MAIT TCRs, while TRAV10 paired with TRAJ18 defined iNKT TCRs. VDJdb, accessed on 1 November 2021, was searched for TCRs annotated for CMV, EBV and SARS-CoV-2, and TCRs annotated for more than one antigen were excluded. TCRdb handled the public reads itself, with Q25 trimming in fastp and clone calling in MiXCR, and kept productive beta chains. Each entry merges the rows of one CDR3 protein and shows their most common DNA and genes. TCRdb assigned the V and J calls; the authors' analysis was not used. This sample comprises tens of thousands of distinct CDR3 sequences, 5% to 6.5% of them detected only once. The ten largest clonotypes hold over 20% of the sample.

This clonotype was seen many times. What this receptor recognizes is not known. The sample holds no much larger clone one base away, and base qualities are not on file. The material sequenced was whole blood. This TCR was recovered from an adult who was a healthcare worker with PCR-confirmed SARS-CoV-2 infection or an uninfected control (not recorded which). Recombination connected TRBV7-3 to TRBJ2-1, and 7 junction bases match TRBD2. The DNA reads TGTGCCAGCAGCTCCGGACTAGGTCGGGGTGAGCAGTTCTTC. This is translated as CASSSGLGRGEQFF.